Below, 30 T cell receptor beta chains from the same sample are listed, as sequenced in a study of shared clonotypes between healthy human individuals. TCRdb's table, derived via immunoSEQ multiplex PCR, lists solely in-frame clones and lacks some. The sample lists 950,000 to 1,100,000 clones; roughly 70% were seen once. The material sequenced was memory CD4+ T cells sorted from blood. Specified subset: CD45RA-negative fraction. The receptor set was obtained from a man aged 18 to 35 in good health.

The CDR3 sequence: CASSLGGSKTREYEQYF. The CDR3 DNA follows: TGCGCCAGCAGCCTTGGGGGCAGCAAAACTCGGGAATACGAGCAGTACTTC. The V and J genes are TRBV5-1 and TRBJ2-7; TRBD1 is a possible D gene (6 bases). Germline lookup yields CDR1 SGHRS and CDR2 YFSETQ. The CDR3 is made up of 17 amino acids. V was trimmed by 4 bases and J by 4 bases, leaving 24 bases between them.

In regard to this clone: No conserved phenylalanine or tryptophan is present at the end of the CDR3, so a read error is the likely explanation. The DNA is left out, because the CDR3 cannot be placed on it with certainty; the CDR3 is given as TCRdb lists it. The chain links TRBV5-6 to TRBJ1-6. CDR1 is SGHDT, CDR2 YYEEEE, per germline. The CDR3 sequence runs 10 residues, both termini included. The CDR3 spells CASSLEAGAG.

This clone was counted once. The chain is built from TRBV11-3 and TRBJ2-1; TRBD2 matches at 8 bases. The CDR3 extends over 15 amino acids. The V gene end was trimmed by 4 bases and the J gene end by 5 bases; junction bases not matched to a gene: 7. Germline lookup yields CDR1 SGHNT and CDR2 YENEEA. The DNA for the CDR3 is TGTGCCAGCAGCTCGGGACTAGAGGGCCACAATGAGCAGTTCTTC. It yields the protein CASSSGLEGHNEQFF.

CDR3 nucleotides: TGTGCCAGTAGTGTCGGAGTGGACTCTGGAAACACCATATATTTT. It encodes CASSVGVDSGNTIYF. The genes are TRBV19 and TRBJ1-3, with no clear D. Germline CDR1 and CDR2: LNHDA and SQIVND (reference sequence). The CDR3 runs 15 residues. Between the trimmed V and J ends, which lost 5 bases and 0 bases, there was a span of 11 bases.

The chain carries TRBV7-2 and TRBJ1-5; D remains unclear. Germline-derived CDR1 and CDR2 are SGHTA and FQGNSA. This CDR3 spans 13 amino acids. Trimming stripped 4 bases from V and 5 bases from J, with 9 bases between. The CDR3 sequence: CASSSQFDQPQHF. The CDR3 DNA reads TGTGCCAGCAGCTCCCAGTTTGATCAGCCCCAGCATTTT. Full variable domain (outside the CDR3, taken from reference TRBV7-2 and TRBJ1-5): GAGVSQSPSNKVTEKGKDVELRCDPISGHTALYWYRQSLGQGLEFLIYFQGNSAPDKSGLPSDRFSAERTGGSVSTLTIQRTQQEDSAVYLCASSSQFDQPQHFGDGTRLSIL.

V gene TRBV11-2 combines with J gene TRBJ1-2, with unresolved D. The CDR3 runs to 11 residues. Germline loops: CDR1 SGHAT, CDR2 FQNNGV. Deletions cut 5 bases from V and 1 base from J, with 2 bases between. CDR3 in DNA: TGTGCCAGCAGCGGTAACTATGGCTACACCTTC. As protein: CASSGNYGYTF.

This clone was seen a few times. This chain uses TRBV10-1 with TRBJ1-3; D is undetermined. The V gene lost 2 bases and the J gene lost 0 bases, with 5 bases spanning the gap. The CDR3 is made up of 14 amino acids. The germline CDR1 and CDR2 sequences are WNHNN and SYGVQD (reference sequence). CDR3 amino acids: CASSEQTSGNTIYF. DNA for the CDR3: TGCGCCAGCAGTGAGCAAACCTCTGGAAACACCATATATTTT.

The chain employs TRBV28 and TRBJ1-2; 11 bases align to TRBD1. This CDR3 is built from 15 residues. Trimming removed 4 bases from V and 5 bases from J; junction bases left unmatched: 6. Germline CDR1 and CDR2: MDHEN and SYDVKM. In DNA, the CDR3 is TGTGCCAGCAGTTCCGCCGGGACAGGGGGATATGGCTACACCTTC. This translates into CASSSAGTGGYGYTF.

This clone has a handful of counts. This sequence joins TRBV4-3 and TRBJ2-3; D not certain. Germline V gene data show CDR1 as LGHNA and CDR2 as YSLEER. The V end was cut by 1 base, the J end by 6 bases, with 14 bases between. The CDR3 sequence is 15 residues long. CDR3 sequence: CASSQGSGKADTQYF. CDR3 sequence (DNA): TGCGCCAGCAGCCAAGGGTCCGGTAAGGCGGATACGCAGTATTTT.

The chain recombines TRBV10-1 with TRBJ2-3, with 11 bases that match TRBD2. CDR1 and CDR2 from the germline V gene are WNHNN and SYGVQD (reference sequence). J was trimmed by 4 bases and V by 2 bases; bases with no gene match: 8. The CDR3 runs 17 residues. The CDR3 spells CASSEQRTSGRADTQYF. Here the CDR3 DNA reads TGCGCCAGCAGTGAGCAGAGGACTAGCGGGCGGGCAGATACGCAGTATTTT.

The J gene is TRBJ1-1, the V gene TRBV6-5; no firm D call. Germline loops: CDR1 MNHEY, CDR2 SVGAGI. V lost 4 bases and J lost 4, with 1 base in between. The CDR3 contains 10 residues. The CDR3 spells CASSSTEAFF. The CDR3 DNA is TGTGCCAGCAGTTCCACTGAAGCTTTCTTT.

CDR3 sequence reads: CASRRTGSTYEQYF. CDR3 bases: TGTGCCAGCAGGAGAACAGGGTCGACCTACGAGCAGTACTTC. The rearrangement joins TRBV5-8 to TRBJ2-7, with D possibly being TRBD1 (6 bases). V was shortened by 5 bases and J by 2 bases, with 14 bases between the two germline ends. Germline loops: CDR1 SGHTS, CDR2 YDEGEE. The CDR3 is 14 residues long.

The chain recombines TRBV6-6 with TRBJ1-2; D is perhaps TRBD1 (6 bases). The V and J ends lost 5 bases and 1 base respectively, with 11 bases between them. The CDR3 is 14 residues long. Looked up from germline, CDR1 is MNHNY and CDR2 is SVGAGI (reference sequence). The CDR3 region is CASSDWTVNYGYTF. CDR3 bases: TGTGCCAGCAGTGACTGGACAGTTAACTATGGCTACACCTTC.

This clone was counted at least ten times. CDR3 loop: CASSLASGSFDEQYF. DNA of the CDR3: TGTGCCAGCAGCTTAGCCAGCGGGAGCTTCGACGAGCAGTACTTC. The rearrangement joins TRBV7-2 to TRBJ2-7; 8 bases align to TRBD2. This CDR3 has 15 amino acids. J gave up 5 bases and V 0 bases, and 6 bases lay outside the gene matches. Germline CDR1 reads SGHTA; CDR2 reads FQGNSA.

The V call is TRBV12-1, the J call TRBJ2-1; TRBD2, the D gene given by the table, was not confirmed from the DNA. TRBV12-1 is marked as a pseudogene. The CDR3 covers 18 residues. The CDR3 DNA reads TGTGCCAGCAGCTTTGCGGGGCCTCTAGCGGGAGGCATAAATGAGCAGTTCTTC. It translates to CASSFAGPLAGGINEQFF.

The sample holds one count of this clone. V is TRBV6-5 and J is TRBJ2-7; 8 bases line up with TRBD1. J was trimmed by 5 bases and V by 4 bases; bases with no gene match: 7. There are 14 residues in the CDR3. The germline V gene encodes CDR1 MNHEY and CDR2 SVGAGI. The CDR3 is CASSSRGPTHEQYF. The CDR3 DNA reads TGTGCCAGCAGTTCCAGGGGGCCCACCCACGAGCAGTACTTC.

V and J are TRBV19 and TRBJ1-2, with 9 bases aligning to TRBD1. The CDR3 length is 15 residues. Germline V CDR1 and CDR2: LNHDA, SQIVND (reference sequence). With 4 bases clipped from V and 0 bases from J, the junction kept 3 bases outside the gene matches. CDR3 bases: TGTGCCAGTAGTACAGGACAGGGGACTAACTATGGCTACACCTTC. Encoded protein: CASSTGQGTNYGYTF.

The V call is TRBV19, the J call TRBJ1-5; tentative D call: TRBD1 (6 bases). V dropped 3 bases and J dropped 7 bases, with 13 bases sitting between them. The CDR3 contains 14 residues. Per germline, CDR1 LNHDA and CDR2 SQIVND (reference sequence). For the CDR3, the DNA is TGTGCCAGTAGTATGGTTGGGGGGCAGCAGCCCCAGCATTTT. It yields the protein CASSMVGGQQPQHF.

CDR3 DNA: TGTGCCAGCAGTGCCGGACAGAACACTGAAGCTTTCTTT. Its translation: CASSAGQNTEAFF. The V and J genes are TRBV2 and TRBJ1-1; maybe TRBD1 (5 bases). The CDR3 runs 13 residues. V lost 4 bases and J 1 base, leaving 7 bases between the germline ends. Germline CDR1 is SNHLY and CDR2 is FYNNEI. Complete variable domain (other parts from reference TRBV2 and TRBJ1-1): EPEVTQTPSHQVTQMGQEVILRCVPISNHLYFYWYRQILGQKVEFLVSFYNNEISEKSEIFDDQFSVERPDGSNFTLKIRSTKLEDSAMYFCASSAGQNTEAFFGQGTRLTVV.

This clone was seen more than once but under ten times. The gene calls are TRBV6-6 and TRBJ2-7, with TRBD2 matching over 7 bases. In germline, CDR1 is MNHNY, CDR2 SVGAGI (reference sequence). The CDR3 runs 11 residues. V gave up 9 bases and J gave up 6 bases; unmatched junction bases: 5. CDR3 bases: TGTGCCAGTGCGGGAGATGGCGAGCAGTACTTC. Residues: CASAGDGEQYF.

The chain links TRBV6-5 to TRBJ1-2; D is undetermined. Germline CDR1 MNHEY, CDR2 SVGAGI. This CDR3 comprises 14 residues. The V end lost 2 bases, the J end lost 1 base, and 8 bases lay between the germline ends. The chain's CDR3 is CASSYSQVNYGYTF. CDR3 bases: TGTGCCAGCAGTTACAGCCAGGTTAACTATGGCTACACCTTC.

The V call is TRBV6-5, the J call TRBJ2-7; D may be TRBD1 (6 bases). The CDR3 length is 13 residues. Germline V gives CDR1 MNHEY, CDR2 SVGAGI. Trimming pared 5 bases from V and 2 bases from J, leaving 10 bases between. The CDR3 DNA reads TGTGCCAGCAGTGTACAGGGTGCCTACGAGCAGTACTTC. This gives the protein CASSVQGAYEQYF.

In its sample, this clone was seen many times. The chain recombines TRBV30 with TRBJ1-4, with 7 bases that match TRBD1. Germline values: CDR1 GTSNPN, CDR2 SVGIG (reference sequence). V shed 1 base and J 0 bases; nucleotides not matched to a gene: 2. This CDR3 has 15 residues. The CDR3 coding sequence is TGTGCCTGGAGTGAAACAGGGGCAACTAATGAAAAACTGTTTTTT. Amino acids: CAWSETGATNEKLFF.

This clone occurred a few times. V gene TRBV19 combines with J gene TRBJ2-7; TRBD2 is a possible D gene (5 bases). V was clipped by 6 bases and J by 4 bases, with 7 bases between them. CDR1 is LNHDA, CDR2 SQIVND, per germline (reference sequence). The CDR3 is 11 residues long. The CDR3 DNA sequence: TGTGCCAGTAGCGGGGTTTACGAGCAGTACTTC. Amino acid sequence: CASSGVYEQYF.

The chain links TRBV18 to TRBJ2-2, with D possibly TRBD1 on 5 matching bases. This CDR3 region has 15 residues. CDR1 and CDR2 (germline): KGHSH, LQKENI. V lost 3 bases and J 5 bases, leaving 13 bases between the germline ends. CDR3 sequence: CASSPSTERTGELFF. CDR3 DNA: TGTGCCAGCTCACCCTCGACAGAGAGGACCGGGGAGCTGTTTTTT.

This chain links TRBV29-1 with TRBJ1-1; no clear D. The V end was cut by 7 bases, the J end by 0 bases, with 3 bases between. Per germline, CDR1 SQVTM and CDR2 ANQGSEA. The CDR3 totals 10 residues. Written as DNA, the CDR3 is TGCAGCGCCATGAACACTGAAGCTTTCTTT. It encodes CSAMNTEAFF.

The chain uses TRBV6-4 and TRBJ2-3; unclear D gene. The CDR3 consists of 13 residues. Germline assignment: CDR1 MRHNA and CDR2 SNTAGT. The V and J ends lost 0 bases and 10 bases respectively, with 11 bases between them. The CDR3 DNA is TGTGCCAGCAGTGACTCTGAGACCCAGTCGCAGTATTTT. Encoded protein: CASSDSETQSQYF.

This clone was counted at least ten times. This chain joins TRBV30 and TRBJ1-1, with TRBD1 identical over 8 bases. Germline-derived CDR1 and CDR2 are GTSNPN and SVGIG (reference sequence). V was pared by 5 bases and J by 6 bases, with 5 bases of the junction left unmatched. The CDR3 is 12 residues long. The CDR3 spells CAWDRGGPEAFF. Here the CDR3 DNA reads TGTGCCTGGGACAGGGGAGGGCCTGAAGCTTTCTTT.

The J gene is TRBJ2-7, the V gene TRBV7-3; D possibly corresponds to TRBD1 (5 bases). From germline, CDR1 is SGHTA and CDR2 FQGTGA. V was shortened by 1 base and J by 2 bases, with 12 bases between the two germline ends. CDR3 length equals 15 residues. In DNA, the CDR3 is TGTGCCAGCAGCTTAAATCCAGGGCCTCCCTACGAGCAGTACTTC. It yields the protein CASSLNPGPPYEQYF.

The gene calls are TRBV7-3 and TRBJ2-2, with 7 positions matching TRBD2. The CDR3 consists of 16 residues. The germline gives CDR1 SGHTA, CDR2 FQGTGA. With 5 bases clipped from V and 0 bases from J, the junction kept 6 bases outside the gene matches. As DNA, the CDR3 is TGTGCCAGCAGCCGCACCGGGACTACGAACACCGGGGAGCTGTTTTTT. Translation: CASSRTGTTNTGELFF. Supplemented by reference TRBV7-3 and TRBJ2-2, the full variable domain reads GAGVSQTPSNKVTEKGKYVELRCDPISGHTALYWYRQSLGQGPEFLIYFQGTGAADDSGLPNDRFFAVRPEGSVSTLKIQRTERGDSAVYLCASSRTGTTNTGELFFGEGSRLTVL.